Below are 4 T cell receptor beta chains sequenced from a single sample in a study of glioma-infiltrating T cells. Using RNA template, CDR3s of TCR alpha and beta were amplified with iRepertoire arm-PCR. TCRdb reanalysed the multiplex PCR reads using MiXCR and keeps one entry per CDR3 protein. The table records fewer than 250,000 distinct CDR3 sequences, roughly 32% of them present only once. Specimen: glioma tissue, nonneoplastic brain tissue, or PBMCs (not recorded which). These receptor sequences come from a human donor with low-grade glioma or glioblastoma, undergoing nonglioma brain surgery, or in good health (not recorded which).

This clonotype was recorded many times. The chain carries TRBV18 and TRBJ2-3; 8 bases map to TRBD1. V lost 5 bases and J lost 5; bases outside the gene matches: 3. The CDR3 contains 13 residues. The V gene's germline CDR1 is KGHSH and CDR2 LQKENI. CDR3 amino acids: CASSADRGDTQYF. Written as DNA, the CDR3 is TGTGCCAGCTCAGCCGACAGGGGAGATACGCAGTATTTT.

This clonotype was counted many times. This chain connects TRBV7-2 to TRBJ2-5; 10 nucleotides align to TRBD1. This CDR3 contains 15 residues. The germline gives CDR1 SGHTA, CDR2 FQGNSA. With 4 bases clipped from V and 4 bases from J, the junction kept 6 bases outside the gene matches. CDR3 protein: CASSSDRGVAETQYF. CDR3 nucleotides: TGTGCCAGCAGCTCGGACAGGGGGGTTGCAGAGACCCAGTACTTC.

The table lists this clonotype with many counts. This CDR3 reads CASSLVAGGNTEAFF. CDR3 coding DNA: TGCGCCAGCAGCTTGGTGGCAGGGGGGAACACTGAAGCTTTCTTT. V is TRBV5-1 and J is TRBJ1-1, with 7 positions matching TRBD1. Trimming removed 0 bases from V and 1 base from J; junction bases left unmatched: 3. The CDR3 loop spans 15 amino acids. From germline, CDR1 is SGHRS and CDR2 YFSETQ.

With regard to this clonotype: A much larger clone differs by one base, so this may be a read error. The chain couples TRBV5-1 to TRBJ2-5; tentative D call: TRBD1 (6 bases). Per germline, CDR1 SGHRS and CDR2 YFSETQ. The CDR3 consists of 10 residues. With 8 bases removed from V and 5 bases from J, the gap between germline ends came to 7 bases. The CDR3: CASRGETQYF. CDR3 nucleotide sequence: TGCGCCAGTAGGGGGGAGACCCAGTACTTC.